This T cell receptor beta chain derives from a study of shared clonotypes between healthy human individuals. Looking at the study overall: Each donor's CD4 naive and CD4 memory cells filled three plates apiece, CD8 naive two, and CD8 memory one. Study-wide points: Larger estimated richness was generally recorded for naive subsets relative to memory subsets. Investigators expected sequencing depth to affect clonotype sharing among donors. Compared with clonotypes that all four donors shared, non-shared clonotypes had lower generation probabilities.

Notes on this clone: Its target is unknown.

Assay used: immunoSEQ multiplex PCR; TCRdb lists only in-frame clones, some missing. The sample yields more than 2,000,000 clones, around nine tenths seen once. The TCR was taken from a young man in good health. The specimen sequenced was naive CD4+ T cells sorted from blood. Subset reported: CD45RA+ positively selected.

The CDR3 DNA follows: TGTGCCACCAGCAGAGGACTAGCCCAGAAATACAATGAGCAGTTCTTC. It translates to CATSRGLAQKYNEQFF. The chain has TRBV15 and TRBJ2-1, with TRBD2 matching over 7 bases. The CDR3 is 16 residues long. The ends lost 1 base at V and 4 bases at J; junction bases unmatched: 7. The germline V gene encodes CDR1 LNHNV and CDR2 YYDKDF (reference sequence).